This T cell receptor (beta chain) came from a study of blood T cell repertoires in COVID-19. Turning to the study itself: T cells, B-cell-depleted T cells, or PBMCs supplied cDNA or gDNA.

This clone appeared a single time. The protocol was immunoSEQ multiplex PCR, while the TCRdb copy is restricted to in-frame clones and leaves out a portion. The repertoire holds 45,000 or so clones, with approximately 86% as singletons. In germline, CDR1 is SGHDN, CDR2 FVKESK. The CDR3 extends over 15 amino acids. Losses at the gene ends were 4 bases for V and 2 bases for J; bases not matched to a gene: 4. V is TRBV14 and J is TRBJ2-7; 11 bases match TRBD2. Sequenced: peripheral blood. This TCR was sampled from a woman older than 75 with acute or convalescent COVID-19. The CDR3 nucleotides are TGTGCCAGCAGCCCTCTAGCGGGAGGAACCTACGAGCAGTACTTC. Translated: CASSPLAGGTYEQYF.